The sequence of this TCR beta chain was determined in a study of shared clonotypes between healthy human individuals. Study-level results: It was only blood that was sampled, and tissue repertoires likely differ.

About this clone: Antigen unknown.

Only CD45RO-negative cells positively selected for CCR7 counted as naive CD8 cells, so terminally differentiated effector memory CD45RA+ cells were excluded. The repertoire was sequenced with immunoSEQ multiplex PCR; TCRdb's copy has only in-frame clones and lacks some. The sample gives around 1,900,000 clones, 93% of which show up once; approximately 1.7% is in the top ten. The sequence was obtained from a man in his late teens or twenties in good health. Some clones in this sample may be carry-over from other donors' samples. Sequencing was done on a sample of naive CD8+ T cells from PBMCs.

CDR3 amino acids: CASSGVNNEQFF. CDR3 DNA sequence: TGCGCCAGCAGCGGGGTCAACAATGAGCAGTTCTTC. The chain uses TRBV5-1 and TRBJ2-1; no clear D. The V gene's germline CDR1 is SGHRS and CDR2 YFSETQ. The CDR3 sequence is 12 residues long. V was pared by 4 bases and J by 5 bases, with 7 bases between. Full variable domain (outside the CDR3, taken from reference TRBV5-1 and TRBJ2-1): KAGVTQTPRYLIKTRGQQVTLSCSPISGHRSVSWYQQTPGQGLQFLFEYFSETQRNKGNFPGRFSGRQFSNSRSEMNVSTLELGDSALYLCASSGVNNEQFFGPGTRLTVL.